The TCR beta chain described here comes from a study of T cell responses to AZD1222 COVID-19 vaccine. Study-wide results and limits: Unmutated regions of variants are reportedly targeted by nearly half of spike-specific TCRs. Baseline seropositivity occurred in only six AZD1222 recipients. White British people made up most donors, females outnumbered males, and clonal diversity was possibly underestimated.

TCRdb's copy holds only in-frame clones and misses some; the assay was immunoSEQ multiplex PCR. The sample records 130,000 to 150,000 clones, 88% being singletons. V was cut by 3 bases and J by 5 bases, with 8 bases left in between. The CDR3 consists of 13 residues. The germline V gene encodes CDR1 MDHEN and CDR2 SYDVKM. Points on this clone: Its specificity is unknown.

The chain recombines TRBV28 with TRBJ1-5, with D hard to call. The source is an adult who received the MenACWY meningococcal vaccine as a control. Specimen: peripheral blood, collected 28 days after the second dose of the MenACWY control vaccine. The CDR3 spells CASSFPSDQPQHF. In nucleotides, the CDR3 is TGTGCCAGCAGTTTTCCCAGTGATCAGCCCCAGCATTTT.